This TCR beta chain was recovered during a study of T-cell reconstitution after alpha-beta-depleted transplantation in children. CDR1 DFQATT and CDR2 SNEGSKA come from the germline V gene (reference sequence). CDR3 length equals 15 residues. Trimming cost V 6 bases and J 4 bases; bases outside gene matches: 11. This clonotype was seen repeatedly, ten times or more. Unique molecular identifiers were used in preparing the TCRbeta library. TCRdb analysed the PCR reads with MiXCR anew, one entry per CDR3 protein. The table has some 600,000 distinct CDR3 sequences, approximately 16% seen once. This chain connects TRBV20-1 to TRBJ2-1; 8 positions match TRBD2. The sample here was PBMCs from the stem cell graft donor, taken from the stem cell graft. The receptor comes from a human donor who donated a stem cell graft to a child with acute myeloid leukemia. CDR3 nucleotides: TGCAGTGCCCCCATCCCCGGCGGGGGGTACAATGAGCAGTTCTTC. This gives the protein CSAPIPGGGYNEQFF.